The clone carrying this T cell receptor beta chain has ten or more counts. Its antigen is unknown. The data were obtained in a study of T cells in Graves' hyperthyroidism and ophthalmopathy. Study conclusions and caveats: The model predicted ophthalmopathy a median approximately 6 months before onset. Blood held most thyroid clonotypes expanded above 0.001 frequency.

RNA transcripts provided the source from which TCR beta CDR3 regions were amplified. The study used the HTBI primer set for a first-round RT-PCR of the TCR CDR3. TCRdb passed the multiplex PCR reads through MiXCR, listing each CDR3 protein once. The sample lists 640,000 or so distinct CDR3 sequences; about 14% were seen once. Patients with uncontrolled infections, other autoimmune diseases, pregnancy or lactation were excluded. Germline CDR1 MNHEY, CDR2 SVGAGI. The CDR3 covers 15 residues. Losses at the gene ends were 2 bases for V and 5 bases for J; bases not matched to a gene: 5. The clonotype comes from a woman aged 40 to 50 with Graves' ophthalmopathy. The sample comprised blood. V and J are TRBV6-5 and TRBJ2-5; 10 nucleotides align to TRBD1. CDR3: CASSYLTGGDETQYF. The CDR3 DNA reads as TGTGCCAGCAGTTACCTGACAGGGGGCGATGAGACCCAGTACTTC.